This entry lists 32 T cell receptor beta chains sequenced from one sample in a study of human T cells and chemical hapten exposure. The time point is: patch test 1, 2 weeks after DPC sensitization. Treatment indicated: therapeutic diphenylcyclopropenone sensitization with weekly scalp DPC. A single record per CDR3 protein comes from TCRdb applying MiXCR to the RACE reads. The table has about 120,000 distinct CDR3 sequences, 12% to 15% seen once; the top ten hold around 0.99%. This specimen consisted of whole blood, obtained in connection with sensitization to the hapten diphenylcyclopropenone (DPC). Source of these receptors: a man aged 18 to 30 with alopecia areata. Some clones in this sample may be carry-over from other donors' samples.

The chain recombines TRBV7-2 with TRBJ2-7; the match to TRBD1 covers 9 bases. The germline CDR1 and CDR2 sequences are SGHTA and FQGNSA. The CDR3 runs to 14 residues. V was clipped by 5 bases and J by 3 bases; unmatched bases: 5. CDR3 nucleotide sequence: TGTGCCAGCAGCCAAACAGGGGGCCTCTACGAGCAGTACTTC. Translating it yields CASSQTGGLYEQYF.

The V gene is TRBV6-2 or TRBV6-3, the J gene TRBJ2-7; 13 bases line up with TRBD2. The CDR3 has 16 amino acids. The junction had 3 bases not matched to a gene; V was cut back by 2 bases and J by 2 bases. Germline CDR1 reads MNHEY; CDR2 reads SVGEGT. CDR3 residues: CASSYPGLAGTYEQYV. The DNA of the CDR3 is TGTGCCAGCAGTTACCCGGGACTAGCGGGGACCTACGAGCAGTACGTC.

CDR3 nucleotide sequence: TGTGCCAGCAGTAGGGGACTGACATCCTACAATGAGCAGTTCTTC. This gives the protein CASSRGLTSYNEQFF. The chain employs TRBV6-6 and TRBJ2-1, with D tentatively TRBD2 (6 bases). Trimming stripped 5 bases from V and 1 base from J, with 12 bases between. The CDR3 spans 15 residues. Germline-derived CDR1 and CDR2 are MNHNY and SVGAGI (reference sequence).

This clonotype was recorded a few times. The chain uses TRBV9 and TRBJ2-2; D may correspond to TRBD1 or TRBD2 (5 bases each). The CDR3 consists of 15 residues. The germline V gene encodes CDR1 SGDLS and CDR2 YYNGEE. V was trimmed by 2 bases and J by 2 bases, leaving 10 bases between them. The CDR3 bases are TGTGCCAGCAGCGTCGGGGACGGTAACACCGGGGAGCTGTTTTTT. Encoded protein: CASSVGDGNTGELFF.

The chain couples TRBV29-1 to TRBJ2-7, with D unclear. The V end was cut by 6 bases, the J end by 2 bases, with 5 bases between. The CDR3 spans 10 residues. Germline V lookup: CDR1 SQVTM, CDR2 ANQGSEA. The DNA for the CDR3 is TGCAGCGTCACCACCTACGAGCAGTACTTC. It translates to CSVTTYEQYF.

At least ten counts were recorded for this clonotype. This rearrangement joins TRBV6-1 to TRBJ2-2; 12 bases are shared with TRBD2. Germline loops: CDR1 MNHNS, CDR2 SASEGT. The junction had 1 base not matched to a gene; V was cut back by 5 bases and J by 3 bases. The CDR3 is 15 amino acids. The CDR3 sequence is CASSRLAGDTGELFF. The CDR3 DNA reads as TGTGCCAGCAGTAGACTAGCGGGGGACACCGGGGAGCTGTTTTTT.

The chain uses TRBV28 and TRBJ2-1, with D maybe TRBD1 (6 bases). The CDR3 has 15 residues. CDR1 is MDHEN, CDR2 SYDVKM, per germline. V was cut by 4 bases and J by 5 bases, with 15 bases left in between. Here the CDR3 reads CASSSRQVRDNEQFF. The DNA of the CDR3 is TGTGCCAGCAGTTCACGACAGGTTAGGGACAATGAGCAGTTCTTC.

The gene calls are TRBV5-1 and TRBJ1-1, with D unresolved. CDR1 and CDR2 from the germline V gene are SGHRS and YFSETQ. The CDR3 has 13 amino acids. Trimming cost V 2 bases and J 1 base, with 6 bases left between them. CDR3 DNA sequence: TGCGCCAGCAGCTTTGGCTGGAACACTGAAGCTTTCTTT. This encodes CASSFGWNTEAFF.

V usage is TRBV9 and J usage is TRBJ1-6, with D perhaps matching TRBD1 (5 bases). This CDR3 region has 15 residues. Per germline, CDR1 SGDLS and CDR2 YYNGEE. The germline V and J ends were trimmed by 0 bases and 4 bases, with 8 bases remaining between them. For the CDR3, the DNA is TGTGCCAGCAGCGTAGACGGGGGTTATAATTCACCCCTCCACTTT. This codes for CASSVDGGYNSPLHF.

This clonotype was counted a few times. V and J are TRBV11-3 and TRBJ1-1, with D possibly being TRBD1 (6 bases). Germline loops: CDR1 SGHNT, CDR2 YENEEA. CDR3 length: 15 residues. Deletions cut 4 bases from V and 4 bases from J, with 16 bases between. The CDR3 protein is CASSSNSGVGTEAFF. CDR3 bases: TGTGCCAGCAGCTCCAACTCAGGGGTCGGCACTGAAGCTTTCTTT.

This clonotype was detected many times. This chain connects TRBV5-1 to TRBJ2-7; the D is unclear. The CDR3 sequence is 14 residues long. V lost 0 bases and J 1 base, leaving 8 bases between the germline ends. Germline assignment: CDR1 SGHRS and CDR2 YFSETQ. CDR3 amino acids: CASSLVGGSYEQYV. As DNA, the CDR3 is TGCGCCAGCAGCTTGGTCGGCGGATCCTACGAGCAGTACGTC.

This clonotype was seen a few times. V is TRBV10-3 and J is TRBJ2-7; TRBD1 matches at 9 bases. This CDR3 region has 15 residues. V lost 4 bases and J lost 4; bases outside the gene matches: 8. Per germline, CDR1 ENHRY and CDR2 SYGVKD. This CDR3 is CAISGTGQGVYEQYF. For the CDR3, the DNA is TGTGCCATCAGTGGAACGGGACAGGGTGTATACGAGCAGTACTTC.

This clonotype was seen more than once but under ten times. The chain carries TRBV29-1 and TRBJ2-5, with TRBD1 as a possible D gene (7 bases). The V gene lost 8 bases and the J gene lost 5 bases, with 18 bases spanning the gap. Germline CDR1 reads SQVTM; CDR2 reads ANQGSEA. This CDR3 is built from 13 residues. As DNA, the CDR3 is TGCAGCTCCAGACAGGGAGGTGGCGAGACCCAGTACTTC. Translation: CSSRQGGGETQYF.

This clonotype was seen only a few times. This rearrangement joins TRBV7-9 to TRBJ1-4; the D gene is possibly TRBD1 (5 bases). From germline, CDR1 is SEHNR and CDR2 FQNEAQ (reference sequence). The CDR3 runs 19 residues. V was pared by 8 bases and J by 3 bases, with 28 bases between. CDR3 loop: CASGPGGTSLRQSNEKLFF. CDR3 nucleotides: TGTGCCAGCGGGCCCGGAGGTACCAGTCTGCGACAGTCTAATGAAAAACTGTTTTTT.

The CDR3, as DNA: TGTGCCAGCAGCAGAGACAGCGTGAACACTGAAGCTTTCTTT. Translated, it gives CASSRDSVNTEAFF. This sequence joins TRBV12-3 or TRBV12-4 and TRBJ1-1, with D possibly TRBD1 on 5 matching bases. The CDR3 is 14 residues long. With 6 bases removed from V and 0 bases from J, the gap between germline ends came to 11 bases.

The rearrangement joins TRBV6-6 to TRBJ1-6; possibly TRBD1 for D (5 bases). This CDR3 comprises 19 residues. V lost 6 bases to trimming and J lost 8 bases, with 29 bases between them. The germline gives CDR1 MNHNY, CDR2 SVGAGI (reference sequence). CDR3 region: CASSYLSAGFHGTHSPLHF. In DNA, the CDR3 is TGTGCCAGCAGCTACCTTTCAGCCGGTTTTCACGGGACGCATTCACCCCTCCACTTT.

This clonotype was seen a few times. This rearrangement joins TRBV5-4 to TRBJ1-2; D is perhaps TRBD1 (5 bases). Between the trimmed V and J ends, which lost 5 bases and 3 bases, there was a span of 11 bases. Germline V CDR1 and CDR2: SGHNT, YYREEE (reference sequence). The CDR3 contains 13 residues. In DNA, the CDR3 is TGTGCCAGCAGTCGCTCACAGGACTATGGCTACACCTTC. This gives the protein CASSRSQDYGYTF.

This clonotype was observed a handful of times. The chain has TRBV29-1 and TRBJ2-3; 7 bases line up with TRBD2. CDR1 is SQVTM and CDR2 is ANQGSEA in the germline V gene. V lost 5 bases, J lost 4 bases, and 12 bases stayed unmatched. This CDR3 spans 15 amino acids. The CDR3 sequence is CSVSTLRGVSDTQYF. The CDR3, as DNA: TGCAGCGTTTCGACTCTTCGGGGGGTGTCAGATACGCAGTATTTT.

The chain joins TRBV15 to TRBJ1-5; the match to TRBD1 covers 7 bases. The CDR3 has 16 amino acids. The V and J ends lost 5 bases and 0 bases, in that order; junction bases with no gene match: 7. Per the germline V gene, CDR1 is LNHNV and CDR2 is YYDKDF (reference sequence). CDR3 in DNA: TGTGCCACCAGCGATACCGGGACAGATAGCAATCAGCCCCAGCATTTT. This encodes CATSDTGTDSNQPQHF. Using reference TRBV15 and TRBJ1-5 for the parts outside the CDR3, the full variable domain is DAMVIQNPRYQVTQFGKPVTLSCSQTLNHNVMYWYQQKSSQAPKLLFHYYDKDFNNEADTPDNFQSRRPNTSFCFLDIRSPGLGDTAMYLCATSDTGTDSNQPQHFGDGTRLSIL.

The chain has TRBV15 and TRBJ2-1, with TRBD2 as a possible D gene (7 bases). Looked up from germline, CDR1 is LNHNV and CDR2 is YYDKDF (reference sequence). The CDR3 length is 16 residues. Trimming left V 3 bases short and J 7 bases short, with 19 bases between. CDR3 DNA: TGTGCCACCAGCAGGGGAGCGCGCGGGGGCATGAATGAGCAGTTCTTC. It specifies CATSRGARGGMNEQFF.

The J gene is TRBJ2-5, the V gene TRBV5-1; maybe TRBD2 (6 bases). The CDR3 covers 16 residues. With 4 bases removed from V and 4 bases from J, the gap between germline ends came to 20 bases. Per germline, CDR1 SGHRS and CDR2 YFSETQ. The CDR3 loop is CASSTSRGAGRETQYF. The DNA for the CDR3 is TGCGCCAGCAGCACCTCGCGGGGCGCGGGAAGAGAGACCCAGTACTTC.

This clonotype was counted many times. This sequence joins TRBV18 and TRBJ1-6, with 9 nucleotides matching TRBD1. Germline-derived CDR1 and CDR2 are KGHSH and LQKENI. This CDR3 spans 15 amino acids. V was pared by 3 bases and J by 9 bases, with 6 bases of the junction left unmatched. This CDR3 is CASSPRDREGSPLHF. The CDR3 DNA follows: TGTGCCAGCTCACCCCGGGACAGGGAAGGTTCACCCCTCCACTTT.

This clonotype has a count of ten or more. The rearrangement links TRBV7-3 to TRBJ2-3; D possibly corresponds to TRBD2 (6 bases). CDR3 length: 14 residues. Germline V gene data show CDR1 as SGHTA and CDR2 as FQGTGA. The germline V and J ends were trimmed by 5 bases and 1 base, with 10 bases remaining between them. CDR3 DNA: TGTGCCAGCAGCACCGGCGGGGGCACAGATACGCAGTATTTT. It is translated as CASSTGGGTDTQYF. Looking up the rest from reference TRBV7-3 and TRBJ2-3 gives the full variable domain: GAGVSQTPSNKVTEKGKYVELRCDPISGHTALYWYRQSLGQGPEFLIYFQGTGAADDSGLPNDRFFAVRPEGSVSTLKIQRTERGDSAVYLCASSTGGGTDTQYFGPGTRLTVL.

CDR3 sequence reads: CASSLEQGKYEQYF. Written as DNA, the CDR3 is TGTGCCAGCAGCTTAGAACAGGGGAAGTACGAGCAGTACTTC. The rearrangement uses TRBV7-2 and TRBJ2-7, with 7 bases aligning to TRBD1. Germline CDR1 is SGHTA and CDR2 is FQGNSA. The CDR3 totals 14 residues. Trimming cost V 1 base and J 4 bases; bases outside gene matches: 4.

V and J are TRBV6-5 and TRBJ2-2; 7 bases are a match to TRBD2. This CDR3 region has 14 residues. V lost 7 bases to trimming and J lost 5 bases; unmatched junction nucleotides: 7. Germline V gene sequence: CDR1 MNHEY, CDR2 SVGAGI. Here the CDR3 reads CASNGQGGTGELFF. DNA of the CDR3: TGTGCCAGCAATGGGCAGGGAGGGACCGGGGAGCTGTTTTTT.

The chain carries TRBV5-1 and TRBJ2-1; 15 bases align to TRBD2. The germline gives CDR1 SGHRS, CDR2 YFSETQ. With 5 bases clipped from V and 10 bases from J, the junction kept 13 bases outside the gene matches. The CDR3 extends over 17 amino acids. This CDR3 is CASSTGLAGGLRAEQFF. Written as DNA, the CDR3 is TGCGCCAGCAGTACGGGACTAGCGGGGGGCCTTCGCGCGGAGCAGTTCTTC.

The rearrangement links TRBV6-4 to TRBJ2-1; D is unresolved. The length of the CDR3 is 15 residues. The V gene lost 0 bases and the J gene lost 4 bases, with 10 bases spanning the gap. Per germline, CDR1 MRHNA and CDR2 SNTAGT. The CDR3 region has the DNA TGTGCCAGCAGTGACTCGGCAGGAGAATACAATGAGCAGTTCTTC. Its protein is CASSDSAGEYNEQFF.

This clonotype has more than one count but fewer than ten. The chain combines TRBV12-3 or TRBV12-4 with TRBJ1-1, with 8 bases that match TRBD1. V was clipped by 5 bases and J by 1 base; unmatched bases: 3. This CDR3 spans 14 amino acids. This CDR3 reads CASSVGQENTEAFF. The CDR3 DNA reads TGTGCCAGCAGTGTGGGACAGGAGAACACTGAAGCTTTCTTT.

A few counts support this clonotype. This chain joins TRBV11-2 and TRBJ2-3; tentative D call: TRBD1 (6 bases). In germline, CDR1 is SGHAT, CDR2 FQNNGV. The germline V and J ends were trimmed by 2 bases and 2 bases, with 11 bases remaining between them. The CDR3 has 15 amino acids. Written as DNA, the CDR3 is TGTGCCAGCAGCTTAAACAGGGCGGACACAGATACGCAGTATTTT. The encoded protein is CASSLNRADTDTQYF.

This clonotype was seen more than once but under ten times. The chain employs TRBV3-1 and TRBJ1-4, with a tentative D call TRBD1 (5 bases). Germline V lookup: CDR1 LGHDT, CDR2 YNNKEL (reference sequence). The CDR3 has 20 residues. The V gene lost 1 base and the J gene lost 0 bases, with 21 bases spanning the gap. Written as DNA, the CDR3 is TGTGCCAGCAGCCAAGTGGGGACCCCCGGAGGTATGGCAACTAATGAAAAACTGTTTTTT. Encoded protein: CASSQVGTPGGMATNEKLFF.

This clonotype showed up just a few times. The rearrangement links TRBV19 to TRBJ2-2, with no clear D. V was clipped by 3 bases and J by 4 bases, with 9 bases between them. Per the germline V gene, CDR1 is LNHDA and CDR2 is SQIVND (reference sequence). There are 14 residues in the CDR3. The CDR3 reads CASSILGPTGELFF. The CDR3 DNA reads TGTGCCAGTAGTATCTTGGGCCCCACCGGGGAGCTGTTTTTT.

The chain links TRBV20-1 to TRBJ2-2, with 7 positions matching TRBD2. The CDR3 sequence is 17 residues long. Germline values: CDR1 DFQATT, CDR2 SNEGSKA (reference sequence). V lost 5 bases and J lost 3; bases outside the gene matches: 15. The CDR3 protein is CSALGTNPQLDTGELFF. DNA for the CDR3: TGCAGTGCTCTCGGGACTAATCCCCAACTTGACACCGGGGAGCTGTTTTTT.